This T cell receptor beta chain appears in the sequencing data of a study of T cell repertoires in cytomegalovirus infection. Across the whole study: The authors relied on CMV epitopes, both recently identified HLA-C-restricted and well-studied HLA-B-restricted. Public TCR beta signatures marked donors with CMV infection and the matching HLA. Study results and caveats: In two of eight donors, the top clonotype was HLA-C-restricted CMV-specific. Cumulative public TCR beta family frequency identified CMV carriers with the relevant HLA.

The CDR3 sequence is 11 residues long. V dropped 3 bases and J dropped 13 bases, with 7 bases sitting between them. Of note for this clonotype: Its antigen remains unidentified.

Each CDR3 protein gets one entry after TCRdb re-called the reads with MiXCR. The sample lists more than 110,000 distinct CDR3 sequences, about 31% seen once, with about 50% in the top ten. The clonotype comes from a human donor in good health (CMV status not recorded). Some clones in this sample may be carry-over from other donors' samples. The chain uses TRBV12-3 or TRBV12-4 and TRBJ1-6; possible D gene TRBD1, 5 bases. The sample consisted of CD8+ T cells from cultured PBMCs, taken from culture after CMV antigen stimulation. CDR3 coding DNA: TGTGCCAGCAGTTTTGGGGACCCCCTCCACTTT. Translated: CASSFGDPLHF.